This TCR beta chain was identified in a study of T-cell memory formation after mild COVID-19. 5'RACE, which relied on constant-segment primers, yielded TCR alpha and TCR beta cDNA libraries carrying sample barcodes and UMIs. Each CDR3 protein gets one entry after TCRdb re-called the 5' RACE reads with MiXCR. The sample consists of approximately 190,000 distinct CDR3 sequences, around 17% of them appearing once. Trimming pared 3 bases from V and 13 bases from J, leaving 16 bases between. Germline lookup yields CDR1 GTSNPN and CDR2 SVGIG (reference sequence). The CDR3 contains 13 residues. This clonotype turned up a few times. Its cognate antigen is unknown. Study-level points and caveats: For contracting clones, CD4+ ones sat mainly in CM and EM, CD8+ in EMRA.

J is TRBJ1-6 and V is TRBV30; D remains unclear. The sequence was obtained from an adult woman who had mild COVID-19 (a few samples of this study predate the infection). Cell type and time point are not known. Sequencing was performed on PBMCs or a T cell subset sorted from them (not recorded which). The DNA for the CDR3 is TGTGCCTGGAGGGCAACCGTGATGAGGCCCCTCCACTTT. Protein product: CAWRATVMRPLHF.